This entry describes one T cell receptor beta chain. As yet, its antigen is unknown. Trimming at V came to 3 bases and at J to 4 bases, leaving 13 bases not matched to a gene. Per germline, CDR1 LGHNA and CDR2 YNFKEQ. The CDR3 runs to 19 residues. The sample is drawn from a study of T-cell memory formation after mild COVID-19. The study's findings and limits: Among CD4+ contracting clones, most were CM and EM, and CD8+ ones EMRA. Pre-infection memory carried some responding clones, suggesting that cross-reactive memory joined.

TCRdb re-called the 5' RACE reads through MiXCR, storing one row per CDR3 protein. The sample lists fewer than 450,000 distinct CDR3 sequences, around 20% occurring once. The specimen was PBMCs or a T cell subset sorted from them (not recorded which). The source is an adult woman who had mild COVID-19 (a few samples of this study predate the infection). Cell type and time point are not known. The chain has TRBV4-2 and TRBJ2-2, with TRBD1 matching 11 bases. CDR3 region: CASSQRIQGQGAGTGELFF. The CDR3 DNA is TGTGCCAGCAGCCAGCGAATACAAGGACAGGGGGCGGGCACCGGGGAGCTGTTTTTT.